The source of this T cell receptor (beta chain) is a study of T cells in Graves' hyperthyroidism and ophthalmopathy. Study summary: Peripheral blood was collected at initial diagnosis, before any treatment.

Patients showing uncontrolled infection, other autoimmune disease, pregnancy or lactation were ineligible. Around 9.9 ml of fresh peripheral blood supplied the PBMCs. This CDR3 contains 14 residues. The V end was cut by 3 bases, the J end by 9 bases, with 15 bases between. CDR1 is SEHNR, CDR2 FQNEAQ, per germline (reference sequence). Regarding the study as a whole: Among thyroid clonotypes expanded above 0.001, most also appeared in blood.

Amplified TCR beta CDR3 regions came from RNA transcripts. The HTBI primer set drove a first-round RT-PCR of the TCR CDR3. Each CDR3 protein is one row after TCRdb ran MiXCR on the multiplex PCR reads. Of 500,000 to 650,000 distinct CDR3 sequences in the sample, roughly 14% were seen once. This clonotype appeared many times. No antigen is known for it. The genes are TRBV7-9 and TRBJ2-1, with D maybe TRBD1 (6 bases). Material for sequencing was blood. The TCR comes from a woman aged 45-65 years with Graves' ophthalmopathy. CDR3 DNA: TGTGCCAGCAGCTTGGGGGCGACATCCGGTGAGCAGTTCTTC. It yields the protein CASSLGATSGEQFF.